These T cell receptor beta chains were read from a single sample in a study of radiotherapy plus CTLA-4 blockade in lung cancer. Clones were sequenced by immunoSEQ multiplex PCR, and TCRdb holds only the in-frame ones, with some missing. Altogether about 31,000 clones are present, roughly 71% being singletons, with the ten largest covering roughly 5%. Sequenced material: peripheral blood, taken from a patient treated with radiotherapy plus ipilimumab. The source of these receptors is a human donor with non-small cell lung cancer whose response to radiotherapy plus ipilimumab could not be evaluated. CDR3s include the opening cysteine and the closing phenylalanine or tryptophan. The D gene is left open where the match is weak. A row's size may be missing; if present it is once, few, many or a size class.

D gene	V gene	J gene	clone size	CDR3 protein	CDR3 DNA
TRBD2	TRBV6-1	TRBJ2-1	-	CASSLTSGYNEQFF	TGTGCCAGCAGTTTAACTAGCGGATACAATGAGCAGTTCTTC
-	TRBV7-2	TRBJ2-5	-	CASSFYGQETQYF	TGTGCCAGCAGCTTTTACGGTCAAGAGACCCAGTACTTC
-	TRBV7-3	TRBJ2-3	-	CASSLMGAGAGADTQYF	TGTGCCAGCAGCTTAATGGGGGCAGGGGCAGGTGCAGATACGCAGTATTTT
-	TRBV28	TRBJ2-7	-	CASSPLQATSYEQYF	TGTGCCAGCAGTCCCCTCCAGGCCACCTCCTACGAGCAGTACTTC
-	TRBV5-1	TRBJ1-6	-	CASSWGGGPRSPLHF	TGCGCCAGCAGCTGGGGTGGGGGCCCCCGGTCACCCCTCCACTTT
-	TRBV19	TRBJ2-7	medium-sized	CASATASTYEQYF	TGTGCCAGTGCCACAGCTTCAACCTACGAGCAGTACTTC
TRBD1	TRBV9	TRBJ2-4	-	CASSASTGGGNIQYF	TGTGCCAGCAGCGCCTCGACAGGGGGAGGAAACATTCAGTACTTC
TRBD1	TRBV5-6	TRBJ2-7	few	CASSQGQDAYEQYF	TGTGCCAGCAGCCAGGGACAGGACGCCTACGAGCAGTACTTC
-	TRBV27	TRBJ1-2	-	CASSKRQGGSTNYGYTF	TGTGCCAGCAGCAAGCGGCAGGGAGGGAGCACTAACTATGGCTACACCTTC
TRBD2	TRBV11-2	TRBJ2-5	-	CASSLGAGDDGETQYF	TGTGCCAGCAGCTTAGGGGCGGGAGATGATGGGGAGACCCAGTACTTC
-	TRBV5-5	TRBJ1-5	few	CASSFSVGSYNQPQHF	TGTGCCAGCAGCTTCTCCGTCGGGAGCTACAATCAGCCCCAGCATTTT
-	TRBV27	TRBJ1-2	-	CASFPGQGLSYGYTF	TGTGCCAGCTTTCCGGGACAAGGACTTTCCTATGGCTACACCTTC
-	TRBV28	TRBJ1-5	few	CASSRTLNQPQHF	TGTGCCAGCAGTCGGACACTCAATCAGCCCCAGCATTTT
-	TRBV9	TRBJ2-1	-	CASSVDLAPENEQFF	TGTGCCAGCAGCGTAGACTTAGCGCCAGAAAATGAGCAGTTCTTC
-	TRBV27	TRBJ2-4	once	CASSTGFAKNIQYF	TGTGCCAGCAGTACAGGGTTTGCCAAAAACATTCAGTACTTC
-	TRBV28	TRBJ1-2	-	CASSLPPGLQGYTF	TGTGCCAGCAGTTTACCCCCAGGGCTGCAGGGCTACACCTTC
-	TRBV30	TRBJ1-3	-	CAWSFGARNTIYF	TGTGCCTGGAGTTTTGGAGCCCGAAACACCATATATTTT
-	TRBV30	TRBJ2-7	-	CAWMESYEQYF	TGTGCCTGGATGGAGTCCTACGAGCAGTACTTC
TRBD1	TRBV5-4	TRBJ2-7	few	CASSADRDRGLASSYEQYF	TGTGCCAGCAGCGCCGACCGGGACAGGGGTCTCGCTAGCTCCTACGAGCAGTACTTC
TRBD2	TRBV18	TRBJ2-1	few	CASSPLGSGSPYNEQFF	TGTGCCAGCTCACCACTAGGGAGCGGGAGTCCCTACAATGAGCAGTTCTTC
TRBD1	TRBV29-1	TRBJ2-7	few	CSVSGQASSYEQYF	TGCAGCGTTTCGGGACAGGCGAGCTCCTACGAGCAGTACTTC
-	TRBV11-2	TRBJ2-7	-	CASRGGPEQYF	TGTGCCAGCAGGGGGGGTCCCGAGCAGTACTTC
TRBD2	TRBV4-3	TRBJ2-1	-	CASSPGLAGLAEQFF	TGCGCCAGCAGCCCGGGACTAGCGGGACTGGCTGAGCAGTTCTTC
-	TRBV11-2	TRBJ2-5	-	CASSLGLAGVGGETQYF	TGTGCCAGCAGCCTCGGTTTGGCGGGAGTAGGGGGAGAGACCCAGTACTTC
-	TRBV2	TRBJ2-7	-	CASRPGLSYEQYF	TGTGCCAGCAGACCAGGACTAAGCTACGAGCAGTACTTC
-	TRBV9	TRBJ1-3	once	CASGQSGNTIYF	TGTGCCAGCGGACAGTCTGGAAACACCATATATTTT
TRBD1	TRBV4-3	TRBJ1-2	few	CASSRGKGAGYGYTF	TGCGCCAGCAGCAGAGGGAAGGGGGCCGGCTATGGCTACACCTTC
TRBD2	TRBV5-1	TRBJ2-7	-	CASSLESSGVSYEQYF	TGCGCCAGCAGCTTGGAATCTAGCGGGGTCTCCTACGAGCAGTACTTC
-	TRBV6-5	TRBJ1-2	few	CASSYQGSAGYTF	TGTGCCAGCAGTTACCAGGGTTCAGCCGGCTACACCTTC
TRBD1	TRBV19	TRBJ2-7	few	CASSTQTGPTYEQYF	TGTGCCAGTAGTACGCAGACAGGGCCCACTTACGAGCAGTACTTC
-	TRBV7-2	TRBJ2-6	-	CASSTHRPGANVLTF	TGTGCCAGCAGCACCCACAGGCCTGGGGCCAACGTCCTGACTTTC
TRBD1	TRBV5-8	TRBJ1-1	once	CASSLDRGQGATEAFF	TGTGCCAGCAGCTTGGATCGAGGACAGGGGGCCACTGAAGCTTTCTTT
-	TRBV30	TRBJ2-1	-	CAWMLAGLSYNEQFF	TGTGCCTGGATGCTGGCAGGCCTCTCCTACAATGAGCAGTTCTTC
-	TRBV27	TRBJ2-7	-	CASSFNRGYEQYF	TGTGCCAGCAGTTTCAATCGGGGATACGAGCAGTACTTC
TRBD2	TRBV27	TRBJ2-7	-	CASSSTGTSAYEQYF	TGTGCCAGCAGTTCCACCGGGACTAGCGCCTACGAGCAGTACTTC
-	TRBV11-1	TRBJ2-3	-	CASTAGYTQYF	TGTGCCAGCACCGCAGGGTATACGCAGTATTTT
-	TRBV5-1	TRBJ1-2	-	CASSLGQYYGYTF	TGCGCCAGCAGCTTGGGGCAGTACTATGGCTACACCTTC
TRBD2	TRBV6-5	TRBJ2-7	-	CASSWTSATSYEQYF	TGTGCCAGCAGTTGGACTAGCGCGACCTCCTACGAGCAGTACTTC
-	TRBV27	TRBJ2-7	few	CAAGPIGGQYEQYF	TGTGCCGCGGGGCCAATCGGGGGGCAGTACGAGCAGTACTTC
-	TRBV27	TRBJ1-5	-	CASSLSIQGDQPQHF	TGTGCCAGCAGTTTATCGATACAGGGCGATCAGCCCCAGCATTTT
-	TRBV5-5	TRBJ1-1	-	CASSLAGVMNTEAFF	TGTGCCAGCAGCTTGGCGGGGGTCATGAACACTGAAGCTTTCTTT
-	TRBV28	TRBJ2-4	-	CASSGLAKNIQYF	TGTGCCAGCAGCGGTCTAGCCAAAAACATTCAGTACTTC
TRBD2	TRBV7-3	TRBJ2-7	few	CASSLNPAGLVGEQYF	TGTGCCAGCAGCTTAAACCCAGCGGGATTAGTTGGCGAGCAGTACTTC
TRBD2	TRBV5-1	TRBJ2-7	-	CASSRNLAGGHEQYF	TGCGCCAGCAGCCGAAACCTAGCGGGAGGACACGAGCAGTACTTC
-	TRBV4-3	TRBJ2-7	-	CASSQDRTGYYEQYF	TGCGCCAGCAGCCAAGATAGGACGGGATACTACGAGCAGTACTTC
TRBD2	TRBV6-5	TRBJ2-3	-	CASKTSGSYRDTQYF	TGTGCCAGCAAGACTAGCGGGAGTTACCGAGATACGCAGTATTTT
-	TRBV2	TRBJ1-1	-	CASSAVNLNTEAFF	TGTGCCAGCAGTGCAGTAAATCTGAACACTGAAGCTTTCTTT
-	TRBV6-1	TRBJ1-2	-	CASQEGMGGYTF	TGTGCCAGCCAGGAGGGTATGGGTGGCTACACCTTC
TRBD2	TRBV27	TRBJ2-1	once	CASSLGLANYNEQFF	TGTGCCAGCAGCCTGGGACTAGCGAACTACAATGAGCAGTTCTTC
TRBD1	TRBV7-7	TRBJ2-2	-	CASSPLGTGAPESNTGELFF	TGTGCCAGCAGCCCCCTGGGGACAGGGGCCCCTGAATCCAACACCGGGGAGCTGTTTTTT
-	TRBV7-9	TRBJ2-2	-	CASSLTANTGELFF	TGTGCCAGCAGCTTAACAGCGAACACCGGGGAGCTGTTTTTT
TRBD2	TRBV5-1	TRBJ2-5	-	CASSPGWTSGKLETQYF	TGCGCCAGCAGCCCGGGGTGGACTAGCGGGAAGTTGGAGACCCAGTACTTC
TRBD2	TRBV5-6	TRBJ2-7	once	CASSLFASGRGRTYEQYF	TGTGCCAGCAGCTTGTTTGCTAGCGGGAGGGGGAGAACCTACGAGCAGTACTTC
TRBD2	TRBV7-2	TRBJ2-3	-	CASSPASGRVADTQYF	TGTGCCAGCAGCCCCGCTAGCGGGAGGGTGGCAGATACGCAGTATTTT